These 17 T cell receptor beta chains were all obtained from the same sample, sequenced in a study of read filtering for tumor transcriptome and immune sequencing. From approximately 400 ng of RNA, a library with molecular barcoded alpha/delta and beta/gamma adaptors was made. TCRdb analysed the reads with MiXCR anew, one entry per CDR3 protein. The sample carries tens of thousands of distinct CDR3 sequences, roughly an eighth recorded once. Sequences were obtained from a population of CD138-negative cells sorted from bone marrow. The receptors stem from a donor over 35 with multiple myeloma.

The chain joins TRBV11-1 to TRBJ1-1; no firm D call. In germline, CDR1 is SGHAT, CDR2 FQDESV (reference sequence). The V and J ends lost 1 base and 3 bases respectively, with 12 bases between them. The CDR3 is made up of 15 amino acids. CDR3 nucleotides: TGTGCCAGCAGCTTAGGGGTAGCCTGGGACACTGAAGCTTTCTTT. This gives the protein CASSLGVAWDTEAFF.

This clonotype came up many times. The rearrangement links TRBV2 to TRBJ1-5; D may be TRBD1 (6 bases). Trimming shortened V by 5 bases and J by 7 bases, and 18 bases separated the two germline ends. This CDR3 is built from 15 residues. From germline, CDR1 is SNHLY and CDR2 FYNNEI. CDR3 region: CASSRNPGGGQPQHF. CDR3 in DNA: TGTGCCAGCAGTCGAAATCCAGGAGGGGGGCAGCCCCAGCATTTT.

This clonotype was seen at least ten times. The chain couples TRBV2 to TRBJ1-6; D is ambiguous. CDR3 length equals 15 residues. Germline CDR1 is SNHLY and CDR2 is FYNNEI. V was trimmed by 6 bases and J by 12 bases, leaving 21 bases between them. CDR3 coding DNA: TGTGCCAGCAGAATAGCCACGGATGGGCGAGGACCCCTCCACTTT. This translates into CASRIATDGRGPLHF.

This clonotype was recorded at least ten times. This chain joins TRBV12-3 or TRBV12-4 and TRBJ1-1, with D possibly being TRBD1 (6 bases). The CDR3 has 17 residues. Between the trimmed V and J ends, which lost 4 bases and 3 bases, there was a span of 21 bases. The CDR3, as DNA: TGTGCCAGCAGTTCCCGGGACACGCAGAACCTATACACTGAAGCTTTCTTT. Its translation is CASSSRDTQNLYTEAFF.

There are a few counts of this clonotype. A much larger clone lies one base from this, so it may be a read error. No conserved phenylalanine or tryptophan is present at the end of the CDR3, so a read error is the likely explanation. The gene calls are TRBV20-1 and TRBJ2-1, with D perhaps matching TRBD1 (6 bases). V was trimmed by 5 bases and J by 7 bases, leaving 9 bases between them. The CDR3 sequence is 11 residues long. Per germline, CDR1 DFQATT and CDR2 SNEGSKA (reference sequence). The CDR3 DNA reads TGCAGTGCTTCGGACAGAAATGAGCAGTTCTCC. The encoded protein is CSASDRNEQFS.

Many counts were recorded for this clonotype. The chain is built from TRBV7-9 and TRBJ2-7; D call uncertain. CDR3 length equals 13 residues. CDR1 and CDR2 from the germline V gene are SEHNR and FQNEAQ (reference sequence). Trimming removed 4 bases at V and 6 bases at J, with 13 bases between. The CDR3 protein is CASSSPGRSEQYF. The CDR3 coding sequence is TGTGCCAGCAGCTCCCCCGGGCGTTCCGAGCAGTACTTC.

This clonotype appeared many times. This chain joins TRBV12-3 or TRBV12-4 and TRBJ1-2, with TRBD1 matching 8 bases. J lost 8 bases, V lost 2 bases, and 4 bases had no gene match. The CDR3 consists of 13 residues. CDR3 sequence: CASSLTRGQGYTF. As DNA, the CDR3 is TGTGCCAGCAGTTTAACCAGGGGGCAAGGCTACACCTTC.

Comments on this clonotype: A read error is possible here, since a much larger clone lies one base away. This chain links TRBV29-1 with TRBJ2-3; D gene unclear. Trimming left V 5 bases short and J 4 bases short, with 13 bases between. CDR3 length equals 13 residues. Per the germline V gene, CDR1 is SQVTM and CDR2 is ANQGSEA. CDR3 bases: TGCAGCGTTACGAAGGAGCTATCAGATACGCAGTATTTT. It translates to CSVTKELSDTQYF.

The chain joins TRBV10-3 to TRBJ1-5; TRBD1 might be the D (5 bases). The V end lost 8 bases, the J end lost 15 bases, and 26 bases lay between the germline ends. Per germline, CDR1 ENHRY and CDR2 SYGVKD. The CDR3 sequence is 14 residues long. This chain's CDR3 is CAIRGGGDNQSRHF. As DNA, the CDR3 is TGTGCCATCCGAGGTGGAGGGGATAATCAGTCCCGGCATTTT.

This clonotype was seen a handful of times. A read error likely explains this, since a far larger clone differs by one base. Here the CDR3 omits its conserved ending phenylalanine or tryptophan, so a read error is the likely source. The CDR3 loop reads CASSWAGTSRNEQFL. The CDR3 coding sequence is TGTGCCAGCAGTTGGGCTGGGACTTCGAGGAATGAGCAGTTCCTC. This chain joins TRBV6-5 and TRBJ2-1; D possibly corresponds to TRBD2 (6 bases). CDR1 and CDR2 (germline): MNHEY, SVGAGI. This CDR3 spans 15 amino acids. V lost 4 bases and J 7 bases, leaving 17 bases between the germline ends.

This clonotype was counted at least ten times. The chain joins TRBV20-1 to TRBJ1-4; maybe TRBD1 (5 bases). This CDR3 is 14 amino acids long. The germline V gene has CDR1 DFQATT and CDR2 SNEGSKA (reference sequence). CDR3 residues: CGSYVGGVSEKLFF. Written as DNA, the CDR3 is TGCGGATCTTATGTTGGGGGAGTTTCCGAAAAACTGTTTTTT.

Note on this clonotype: A much larger clone lies a single base off, so this may be a read error. The CDR3 DNA is TGTGCCAGCAGCCACCAAAGGGGCACTGAAGCTTTCTTT. Translating it yields CASSHQRGTEAFF. V gene TRBV3-1 combines with J gene TRBJ1-1; D is possibly TRBD1 (5 bases). Germline V lookup: CDR1 LGHDT, CDR2 YNNKEL (reference sequence). This CDR3 spans 13 amino acids. V shed 3 bases and J shed 4 bases, with 9 bases lying between them.

In its sample, this clonotype was seen many times. V usage is TRBV14 and J usage is TRBJ2-7; a possible D gene is TRBD2 (6 bases). The CDR3 spans 15 residues. Germline V CDR1 and CDR2: SGHDN, FVKESK. Trimming removed 2 bases from V and 2 bases from J, with 13 bases in between. This CDR3 is CASSQSRRGPYEQYF. In DNA, the CDR3 is TGTGCCAGCAGCCAATCAAGGAGGGGCCCCTACGAGCAGTACTTC.

This clonotype rates as large. This chain links TRBV27 with TRBJ2-3, with D hard to call. The CDR3 is 21 residues long. Between the trimmed V and J ends, which lost 2 bases and 2 bases, there was a span of 29 bases. The germline V gene has CDR1 MNHEY and CDR2 SMNVEV (reference sequence). CDR3 in amino acids: CASSLGVEAGQSFWATDTQYF. As DNA, the CDR3 is TGTGCCAGCAGTTTAGGCGTAGAGGCAGGTCAGTCCTTCTGGGCCACAGATACGCAGTATTTT.

This clonotype was seen at least ten times. The rearrangement joins TRBV28 to TRBJ1-5; D call uncertain. This CDR3 contains 12 residues. CDR1 MDHEN and CDR2 SYDVKM come from the germline V gene. Trimming removed 1 base at V and 6 bases at J, with 4 bases between. CDR3 bases: TGTGCCAGCAGTTTATTTAGTCAGCCCCAGCATTTT. This codes for CASSLFSQPQHF.

This clonotype was seen only a few times. A much larger clone sits a single nucleotide away, making a read error possible. The chain joins TRBV4-1 to TRBJ2-3; 7 nucleotides agree with TRBD1. The CDR3 runs to 15 residues. CDR1 MGHRA and CDR2 YSYEKL come from the germline V gene. The CDR3 DNA sequence: TGTGCCAGCAGCCAAGTGAATCGACAGGGAGATACGCAGTATTTT. This encodes CASSQVNRQGDTQYF.

J is TRBJ1-5 and V is TRBV6-5, with D maybe TRBD1 (5 bases). The CDR3 consists of 15 residues. Germline CDR1 reads MNHEY; CDR2 reads SVGAGI. V lost 7 bases and J 6 bases, leaving 19 bases between the germline ends. CDR3 loop: CASNQRPRVGQPQHF. CDR3 in DNA: TGTGCCAGCAACCAACGACCCAGGGTAGGTCAGCCCCAGCATTTT.